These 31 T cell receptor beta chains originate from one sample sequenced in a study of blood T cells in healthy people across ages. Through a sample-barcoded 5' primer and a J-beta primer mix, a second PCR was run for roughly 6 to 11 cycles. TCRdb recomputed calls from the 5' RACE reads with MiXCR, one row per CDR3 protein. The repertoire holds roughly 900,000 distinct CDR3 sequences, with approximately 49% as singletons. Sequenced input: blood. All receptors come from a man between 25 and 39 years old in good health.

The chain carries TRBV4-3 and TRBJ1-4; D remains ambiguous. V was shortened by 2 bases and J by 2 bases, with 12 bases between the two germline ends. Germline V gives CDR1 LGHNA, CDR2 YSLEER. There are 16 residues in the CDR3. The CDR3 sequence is CASSQYAGGTNEKLFF. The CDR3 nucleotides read TGCGCCAGCAGCCAATATGCGGGCGGCACTAATGAAAAACTGTTTTTT.

In DNA, the CDR3 is TGTGCCATCGAAGGCCTCGGCACAGATACGCAGTATTTT. Its translation is CAIEGLGTDTQYF. The rearrangement uses TRBV6-6 and TRBJ2-3; the D is unclear. The CDR3 runs to 13 residues. Trimming removed 10 bases at V and 1 base at J, with 12 bases between. CDR1 and CDR2 (germline): MNHNY, SVGAGI (reference sequence).

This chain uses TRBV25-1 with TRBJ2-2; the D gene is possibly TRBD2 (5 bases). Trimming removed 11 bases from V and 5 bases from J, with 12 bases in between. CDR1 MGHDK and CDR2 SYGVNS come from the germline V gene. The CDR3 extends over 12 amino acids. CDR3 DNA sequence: TGTGCCCTGGAACGGGGTACCGGGGAGCTGTTTTTT. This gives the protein CALERGTGELFF.

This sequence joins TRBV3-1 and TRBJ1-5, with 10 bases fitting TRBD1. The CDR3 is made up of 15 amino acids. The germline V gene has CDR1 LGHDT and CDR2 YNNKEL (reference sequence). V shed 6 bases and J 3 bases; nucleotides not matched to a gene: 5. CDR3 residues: CASSATGGYNQPQHF. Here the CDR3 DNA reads TGTGCCAGCAGTGCGACAGGGGGCTACAATCAGCCCCAGCATTTT.

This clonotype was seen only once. In DNA form, the CDR3 reads TGTGCCAGCAGTTACTCGAACCAGGGCGGTTCACCCCTCCACTTT. Translating it yields CASSYSNQGGSPLHF. The gene calls are TRBV6-5 and TRBJ1-6; D is possibly TRBD1 (5 bases). Between the trimmed V and J ends, which lost 0 bases and 9 bases, there was a span of 12 bases. This CDR3 has 15 amino acids. From germline, CDR1 is MNHEY and CDR2 SVGAGI.

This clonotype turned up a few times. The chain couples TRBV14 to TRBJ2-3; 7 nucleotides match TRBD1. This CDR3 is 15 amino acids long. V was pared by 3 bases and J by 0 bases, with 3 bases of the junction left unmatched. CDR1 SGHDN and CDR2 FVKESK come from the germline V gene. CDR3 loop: CASSQATGSTDTQYF. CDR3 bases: TGTGCCAGCAGCCAGGCGACAGGGAGCACAGATACGCAGTATTTT.

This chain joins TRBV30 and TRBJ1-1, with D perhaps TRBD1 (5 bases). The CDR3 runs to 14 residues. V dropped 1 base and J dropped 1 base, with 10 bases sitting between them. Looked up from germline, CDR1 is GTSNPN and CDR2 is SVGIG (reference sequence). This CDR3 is CAWSGGTGNTEAFF. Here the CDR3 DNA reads TGTGCCTGGAGTGGAGGGACGGGGAACACTGAAGCTTTCTTT.

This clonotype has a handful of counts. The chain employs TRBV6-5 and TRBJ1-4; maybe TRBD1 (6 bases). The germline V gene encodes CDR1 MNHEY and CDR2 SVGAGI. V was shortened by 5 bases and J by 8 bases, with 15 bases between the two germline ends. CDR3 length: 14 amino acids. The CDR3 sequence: CASSPRAGDEKLFF. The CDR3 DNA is TGTGCCAGCAGTCCCCGGGCAGGGGACGAAAAACTGTTTTTT.

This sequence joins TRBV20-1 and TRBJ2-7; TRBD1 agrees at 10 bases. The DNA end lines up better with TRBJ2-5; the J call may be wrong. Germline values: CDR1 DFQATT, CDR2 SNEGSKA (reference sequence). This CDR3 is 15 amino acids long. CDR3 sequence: CSAGGQGTKRETQYF. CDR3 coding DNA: TGCAGTGCTGGGGGACAGGGGACGAAAAGAGAGACCCAGTACTTC.

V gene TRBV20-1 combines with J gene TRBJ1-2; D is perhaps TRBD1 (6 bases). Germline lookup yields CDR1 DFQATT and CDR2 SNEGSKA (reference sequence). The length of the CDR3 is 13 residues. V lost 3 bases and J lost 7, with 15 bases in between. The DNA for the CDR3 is TGCAGTGCTAGTAAACAGGGAGGAGGTGGCTACACCTTC. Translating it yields CSASKQGGGGYTF.

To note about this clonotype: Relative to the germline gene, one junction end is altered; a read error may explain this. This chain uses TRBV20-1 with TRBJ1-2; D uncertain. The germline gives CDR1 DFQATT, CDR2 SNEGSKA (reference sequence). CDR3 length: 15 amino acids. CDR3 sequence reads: CSAGDEGLVNYGYTF. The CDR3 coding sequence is TGCAGTGCTGGAGATGAAGGTTTGGTTAACTATGGCTACACCTTC.

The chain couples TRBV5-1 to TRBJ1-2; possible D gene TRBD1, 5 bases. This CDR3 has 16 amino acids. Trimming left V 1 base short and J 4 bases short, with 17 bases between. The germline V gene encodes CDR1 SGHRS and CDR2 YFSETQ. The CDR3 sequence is CASSLSQGTSIYGYTF. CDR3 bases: TGCGCCAGCAGCTTGAGTCAGGGCACGTCTATCTATGGCTACACCTTC.

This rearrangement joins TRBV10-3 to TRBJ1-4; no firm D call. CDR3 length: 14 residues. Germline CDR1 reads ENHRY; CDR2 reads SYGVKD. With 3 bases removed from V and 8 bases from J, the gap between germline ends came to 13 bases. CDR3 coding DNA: TGTGCCATCAGTGAAGGGAATCCGTTGGAAAAACTGTTTTTT. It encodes CAISEGNPLEKLFF.

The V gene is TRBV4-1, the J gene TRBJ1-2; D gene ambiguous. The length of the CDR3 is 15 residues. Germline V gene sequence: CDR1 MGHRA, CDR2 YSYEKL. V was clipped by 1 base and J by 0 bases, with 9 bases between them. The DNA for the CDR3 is TGCGCCAGCAGCCAAGGCCCCTTAGCTAACTATGGCTACACCTTC. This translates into CASSQGPLANYGYTF.

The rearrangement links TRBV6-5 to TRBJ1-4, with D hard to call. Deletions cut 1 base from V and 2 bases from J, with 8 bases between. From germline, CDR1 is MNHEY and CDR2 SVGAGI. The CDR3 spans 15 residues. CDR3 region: CASSYFPLTNEKLFF. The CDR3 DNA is TGTGCCAGCAGTTACTTTCCCCTCACTAATGAAAAACTGTTTTTT.

The CDR3 region is CASSQVMQNIQYF. The CDR3 nucleotides read TGTGCCAGCAGCCAGGTAATGCAAAACATTCAGTACTTC. This chain uses TRBV3-1 with TRBJ2-4; no clear D. The V end lost 3 bases, the J end lost 5 bases, and 8 bases lay between the germline ends. The CDR3 spans 13 residues. Looked up from germline, CDR1 is LGHDT and CDR2 is YNNKEL (reference sequence). Full variable domain (remainder filled in from reference TRBV3-1 and TRBJ2-4): DTAVSQTPKYLVTQMGNDKSIKCEQNLGHDTMYWYKQDSKKFLKIMFSYNNKELIINETVPNRFSPKSPDKAHLNLHINSLELGDSAVYFCASSQVMQNIQYFGAGTRLSVL.

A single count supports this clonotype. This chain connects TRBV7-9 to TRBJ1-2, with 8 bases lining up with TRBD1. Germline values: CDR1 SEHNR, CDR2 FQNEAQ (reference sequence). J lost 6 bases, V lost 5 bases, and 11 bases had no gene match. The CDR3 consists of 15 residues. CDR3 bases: TGTGCCAGCAGCCTGACGGACAGGGTCTACGATGGCTACACCTTC. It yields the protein CASSLTDRVYDGYTF.

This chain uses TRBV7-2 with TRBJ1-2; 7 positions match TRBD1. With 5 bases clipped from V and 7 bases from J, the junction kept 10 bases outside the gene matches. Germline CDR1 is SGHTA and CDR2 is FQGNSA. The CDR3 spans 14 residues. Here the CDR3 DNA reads TGTGCCAGCAGCGCAAGACAGGGCGAATCTGGCTACACCTTC. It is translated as CASSARQGESGYTF.

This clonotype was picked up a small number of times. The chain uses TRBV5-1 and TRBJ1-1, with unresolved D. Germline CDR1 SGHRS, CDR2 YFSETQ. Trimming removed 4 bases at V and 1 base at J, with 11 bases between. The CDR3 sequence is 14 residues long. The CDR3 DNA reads TGCGCCAGCAGCCATCCTGGGCCGAACACTGAAGCTTTCTTT. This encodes CASSHPGPNTEAFF.

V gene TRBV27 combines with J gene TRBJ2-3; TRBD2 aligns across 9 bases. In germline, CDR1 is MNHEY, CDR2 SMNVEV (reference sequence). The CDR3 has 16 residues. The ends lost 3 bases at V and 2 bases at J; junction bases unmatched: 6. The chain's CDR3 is CASSLTSGGPTDTQYF. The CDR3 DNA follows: TGTGCCAGCAGTTTGACAAGCGGGGGGCCCACAGATACGCAGTATTTT.

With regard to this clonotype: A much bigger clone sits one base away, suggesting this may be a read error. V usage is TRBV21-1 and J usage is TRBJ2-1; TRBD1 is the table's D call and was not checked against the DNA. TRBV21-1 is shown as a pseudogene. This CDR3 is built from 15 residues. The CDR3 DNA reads TGTGCCAGCAGCAAAGAACCGGGATCCCACAATGAGCAGTTCTTC. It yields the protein CASSKEPGSHNEQFF.

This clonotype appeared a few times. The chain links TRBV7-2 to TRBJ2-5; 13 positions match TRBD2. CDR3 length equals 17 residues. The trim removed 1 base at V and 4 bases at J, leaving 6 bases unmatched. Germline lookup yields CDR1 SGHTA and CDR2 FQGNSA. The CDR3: CASSLGTSGGIRETQYF. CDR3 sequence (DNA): TGTGCCAGCAGCTTAGGGACTAGCGGGGGAATCAGAGAGACCCAGTACTTC.

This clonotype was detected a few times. This CDR3 reads CASSGALGTYYGYTF. CDR3 in DNA: TGTGCCAGCAGTGGTGCACTAGGCACTTACTATGGCTACACCTTC. This chain connects TRBV6-1 to TRBJ1-2; D unresolved. Looked up from germline, CDR1 is MNHNS and CDR2 is SASEGT. Trimming pared 4 bases from V and 3 bases from J, leaving 15 bases between. The CDR3 has 15 amino acids.

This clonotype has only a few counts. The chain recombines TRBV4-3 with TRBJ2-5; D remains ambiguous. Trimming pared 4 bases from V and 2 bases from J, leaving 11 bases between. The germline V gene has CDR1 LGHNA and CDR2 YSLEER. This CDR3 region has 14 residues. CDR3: CASSPELSQETQYF. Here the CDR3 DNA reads TGCGCCAGCAGCCCGGAACTGTCACAAGAGACCCAGTACTTC.

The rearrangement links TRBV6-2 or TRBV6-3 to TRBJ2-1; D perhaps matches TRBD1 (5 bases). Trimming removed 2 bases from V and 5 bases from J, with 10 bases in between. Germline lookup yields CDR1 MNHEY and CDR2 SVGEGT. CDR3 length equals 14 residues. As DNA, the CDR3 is TGTGCCAGCAGTTACCCATGGGGCCACAATGAGCAGTTCTTC. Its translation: CASSYPWGHNEQFF.

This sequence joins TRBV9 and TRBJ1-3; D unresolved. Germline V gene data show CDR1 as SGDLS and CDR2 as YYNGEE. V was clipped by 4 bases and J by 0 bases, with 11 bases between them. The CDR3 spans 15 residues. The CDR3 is CASSPGSFSGNTIYF. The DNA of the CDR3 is TGTGCCAGCAGCCCTGGTTCCTTCTCTGGAAACACCATATATTTT.

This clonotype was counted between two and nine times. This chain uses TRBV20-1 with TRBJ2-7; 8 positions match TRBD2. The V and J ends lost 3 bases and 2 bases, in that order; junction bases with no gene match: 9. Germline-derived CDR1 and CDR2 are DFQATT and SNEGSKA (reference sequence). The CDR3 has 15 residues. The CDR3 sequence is CSARGLDTLPYEQYF. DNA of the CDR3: TGCAGTGCTAGGGGACTAGATACACTCCCCTACGAGCAGTACTTC.

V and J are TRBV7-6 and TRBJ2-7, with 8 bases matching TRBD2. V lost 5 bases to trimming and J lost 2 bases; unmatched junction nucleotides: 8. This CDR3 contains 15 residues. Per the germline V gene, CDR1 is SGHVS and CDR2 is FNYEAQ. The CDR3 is CASSERGGPPYEQYF. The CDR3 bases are TGTGCCAGCAGCGAACGGGGGGGTCCTCCCTACGAGCAGTACTTC.

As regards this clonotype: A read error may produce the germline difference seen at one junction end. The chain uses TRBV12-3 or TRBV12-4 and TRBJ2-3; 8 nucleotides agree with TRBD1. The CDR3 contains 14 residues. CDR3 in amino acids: CASRAGQGADTQYF. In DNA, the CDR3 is TGTGCCAGCAGGGCCGGACAGGGAGCAGATACGCAGTATTTC.

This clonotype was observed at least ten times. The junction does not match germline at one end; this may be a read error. CDR3 nucleotides: TGTGCCAGCAGCTTTAGCGGGGGTAAAAACATTCAGTACTTC. Translated: CASSFSGGKNIQYF. V is TRBV5-1 and J is TRBJ2-4, with 9 bases that match TRBD2. The CDR3 sequence is 14 residues long. Looked up from germline, CDR1 is SGHRS and CDR2 is YFSETQ. The complete variable domain, with remaining parts taken from reference TRBV5-1 and TRBJ2-4, reads KAGVTQTPRYLIKTRGQQVTLSCSPISGHRSVSWYQQTPGQGLQFLFEYFSETQRNKGNFPGRFSGRQFSNSRSEMNVSTLELGDSALYLCASSFSGGKNIQYFGAGTRLSVL.

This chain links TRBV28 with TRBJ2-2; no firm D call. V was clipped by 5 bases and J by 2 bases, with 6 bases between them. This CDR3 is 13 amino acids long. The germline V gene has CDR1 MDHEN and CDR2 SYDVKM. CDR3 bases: TGTGCCAGCAGTAACCTAAACACCGGGGAGCTGTTTTTT. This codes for CASSNLNTGELFF.